This is a list of T cell receptor beta chains from one sample in a study of blood T cell repertoires in COVID-19. Profiled with immunoSEQ multiplex PCR; TCRdb holds only in-frame clones, not every one. The sample records some 670,000 clones, over 80% being singletons. Sequences were obtained from peripheral blood. These receptor sequences come from a woman under 30 with acute or convalescent COVID-19. The CDR3 runs from the conserved cysteine through the conserved F or W. The order of the fields is clone size, D gene, V gene, J gene, CDR3 DNA, CDR3 protein. D genes are given only for firm matches. A row's size may be missing; if present it is once, few, many or a size class.

clone size: -
D gene: TRBD1
V gene: TRBV7-3
J gene: TRBJ2-3
CDR3 DNA: TGTGCCAGCAGCTCCCGGACAGGGCCCTTCACAGATACGCAGTATTTT
CDR3 protein: CASSSRTGPFTDTQYF

clone size: -
D gene: -
V gene: TRBV2
J gene: TRBJ2-7
CDR3 DNA: TGTGCCAGCAGTGAGGACAGACCCTACGAGCAGTACTTC
CDR3 protein: CASSEDRPYEQYF

clone size: -
D gene: -
V gene: TRBV5-4
J gene: TRBJ1-1
CDR3 DNA: TGTGCCAGCAGCTTGGGGTCAGGGGCGGACACTGAAGCTTTCTTT
CDR3 protein: CASSLGSGADTEAFF

clone size: -
D gene: TRBD1
V gene: TRBV28
J gene: TRBJ1-2
CDR3 DNA: TGTGCCAGCAGCGCGCTTAGGGGACAGGGGTTGGGCTATGGCTACACCTTC
CDR3 protein: CASSALRGQGLGYGYTF

clone size: once
D gene: -
V gene: TRBV28
J gene: TRBJ1-5
CDR3 DNA: TGTGCCAGCGGGGCGGGCAATCAGCCCCAGCATTTT
CDR3 protein: CASGAGNQPQHF

clone size: -
D gene: TRBD1
V gene: TRBV7-2
J gene: TRBJ2-5
CDR3 DNA: TGTGCCAGCAGCAGGACAGGGGCCGAGACCCAGTACTTC
CDR3 protein: CASSRTGAETQYF

clone size: -
D gene: TRBD2
V gene: TRBV3-1/TRBV3-2
J gene: TRBJ2-1
CDR3 DNA: TGTGCCAGCACCCCGGACGCGGGGGGGCTCTCCTACAATGAGCAGTTCTTC
CDR3 protein: CASTPDAGGLSYNEQFF

clone size: once
D gene: -
V gene: TRBV2
J gene: TRBJ2-3
CDR3 DNA: TGTGCCAGCAGTGGGCGGGGTCGCACAGATACGCAGTATTTT
CDR3 protein: CASSGRGRTDTQYF

clone size: -
D gene: TRBD1
V gene: TRBV6-4
J gene: TRBJ2-1
CDR3 DNA: TGTGCCAGCAGTCCCTCCCGTCAGGGGGTTGATGAGCAGTTCTTC
CDR3 protein: CASSPSRQGVDEQFF

clone size: -
D gene: -
V gene: TRBV19
J gene: TRBJ2-7
CDR3 DNA: TGTGCCAGTAGTATCTCGGGAGGGGGCGACGAGCAGTACTTC
CDR3 protein: CASSISGGGDEQYF

clone size: -
D gene: TRBD1
V gene: TRBV4-3
J gene: TRBJ2-7
CDR3 DNA: TGCGCCAGCAGCGAGGCCGGGACAGGGCATTACGAGCAGTACTTC
CDR3 protein: CASSEAGTGHYEQYF

clone size: few
D gene: -
V gene: TRBV5-1
J gene: TRBJ1-1
CDR3 DNA: TGCGCCAGCAGCCTGACAGGCCCTGAAGCTTTCTTT
CDR3 protein: CASSLTGPEAFF

clone size: few
D gene: -
V gene: TRBV12-3/TRBV12-4
J gene: TRBJ1-5
CDR3 DNA: TGTGCCAGCAGTTTGCGTAATCAGCCCCAGCATTTT
CDR3 protein: CASSLRNQPQHF

clone size: -
D gene: TRBD1
V gene: TRBV5-1
J gene: TRBJ2-2
CDR3 DNA: TGCGCCAGCAGCGGATACACAGGGGTGAACACCGGGGAGCTGTTTTTT
CDR3 protein: CASSGYTGVNTGELFF

clone size: -
D gene: -
V gene: TRBV7-9
J gene: TRBJ2-7
CDR3 DNA: TGTGCCAGCAGCCCCCCGACTAGTAGCTACGAGCAGTACTTC
CDR3 protein: CASSPPTSSYEQYF

clone size: -
D gene: -
V gene: TRBV2
J gene: TRBJ2-2
CDR3 DNA: TGTGCCAGCACCCCCCTCCTAGGCGCGAACACCGGGGAGCTGTTTTTT
CDR3 protein: CASTPLLGANTGELFF

clone size: -
D gene: -
V gene: TRBV11-2
J gene: TRBJ1-4
CDR3 DNA: TGTGCCAGCAGCCGGATTACAATCAGGAGGTTTCGAGAAAAACTGTTTTTT
CDR3 protein: CASSRITIRRFREKLFF

clone size: -
D gene: -
V gene: TRBV7-2
J gene: TRBJ2-3
CDR3 DNA: TGTGCCAGCAGCTCTATTACAGATACGCAGTATTTT
CDR3 protein: CASSSITDTQYF

clone size: -
D gene: TRBD1
V gene: TRBV11-2
J gene: TRBJ1-1
CDR3 DNA: TGTGCCAGCAGCTTAACCGGGACAGCGAACACTGAAGCTTTCTTT
CDR3 protein: CASSLTGTANTEAFF

clone size: -
D gene: -
V gene: TRBV19
J gene: TRBJ2-7
CDR3 DNA: TGTGCCAGTAGTATGGCCAGGCTCCAGGGGAGCGAGCAGTACTTC
CDR3 protein: CASSMARLQGSEQYF

clone size: -
D gene: TRBD1
V gene: TRBV18
J gene: TRBJ2-7
CDR3 DNA: TGTGCCAGCTCACCGAGTCAGGGGGCTAGGGAGCAGTACTTC
CDR3 protein: CASSPSQGAREQYF

clone size: -
D gene: TRBD1
V gene: TRBV15
J gene: TRBJ1-2
CDR3 DNA: TGTGCCACCAGCAGAGCCTTTGGAACAGGGGATGGCTACACCTTC
CDR3 protein: CATSRAFGTGDGYTF

clone size: once
D gene: TRBD2
V gene: TRBV12-5
J gene: TRBJ2-7
CDR3 DNA: TGTGCTAGTGCCCAAGCGGGGGCGACCTACGAGCAGTACTTC
CDR3 protein: CASAQAGATYEQYF

clone size: -
D gene: -
V gene: TRBV7-9
J gene: TRBJ2-5
CDR3 DNA: TGTGCCAGCAGCTTAGTTCTACTCCAAGAGACCCAGTACTTC
CDR3 protein: CASSLVLLQETQYF

clone size: -
D gene: TRBD1
V gene: TRBV9
J gene: TRBJ1-2
CDR3 DNA: TGTGCCAGCAGGGGACAGGGTCATGGCTACACCTTC
CDR3 protein: CASRGQGHGYTF

clone size: once
D gene: -
V gene: TRBV5-1
J gene: TRBJ2-2
CDR3 DNA: TGCGCCAGCAGCCCGACAGGAGACGGGGAGCTGTTTTTT
CDR3 protein: CASSPTGDGELFF

clone size: -
D gene: -
V gene: TRBV9
J gene: TRBJ2-2
CDR3 DNA: TGTGCCAGCAGCGCGGAGACAGGGAACACCGGGGAGCTGTTTTTT
CDR3 protein: CASSAETGNTGELFF

clone size: -
D gene: TRBD1
V gene: TRBV7-9
J gene: TRBJ1-2
CDR3 DNA: TGTGCCAGCAGCTTAATGGGACAGGGACTTGCTGGAGACTATGGCTACACCTTC
CDR3 protein: CASSLMGQGLAGDYGYTF

clone size: -
D gene: TRBD1
V gene: TRBV29-1
J gene: TRBJ2-7
CDR3 DNA: TGCAGCGTTGAGAGGGACAGGGGAGACGAGCAGTACTTC
CDR3 protein: CSVERDRGDEQYF

clone size: -
D gene: TRBD1
V gene: TRBV25-1
J gene: TRBJ2-4
CDR3 DNA: TGTGCCAGCAGTGCTACGGACAGGGGGGGATGGATTCAGTACTTC
CDR3 protein: CASSATDRGGWIQYF

clone size: once
D gene: -
V gene: TRBV20-1
J gene: TRBJ1-3
CDR3 DNA: TGCAGTGCACGGACAATGAACACCATATATTTT
CDR3 protein: CSARTMNTIYF

clone size: -
D gene: TRBD1
V gene: TRBV5-6
J gene: TRBJ1-5
CDR3 DNA: TGTGCCAGCAGCCTCGGACAGGGAAGGTCAGCCCAGCATTTT
CDR3 protein: CASSLGQGRSAQHF

clone size: once
D gene: -
V gene: TRBV2
J gene: TRBJ2-1
CDR3 DNA: TGTGCCAGTCAGCCGGGGAAGAGCGATAATGAGCAGTTCTTC
CDR3 protein: CASQPGKSDNEQFF

clone size: -
D gene: -
V gene: TRBV5-4
J gene: TRBJ2-1
CDR3 DNA: TGTGCCAGCTCCGACAGGCTATACAATGAGCAGTTCTTC
CDR3 protein: CASSDRLYNEQFF

clone size: -
D gene: -
V gene: TRBV2
J gene: TRBJ1-1
CDR3 DNA: TGTGCCAGCAGTGATCCCGGAGGGATGGCGGACACTGAAGCTTTCTTT
CDR3 protein: CASSDPGGMADTEAFF

clone size: -
D gene: TRBD1
V gene: TRBV5-5
J gene: TRBJ1-1
CDR3 DNA: TGTGCCAGCAGCTTGTGGGGACAGGGCACTGAAGCTTTCTTT
CDR3 protein: CASSLWGQGTEAFF

clone size: -
D gene: -
V gene: TRBV29-1
J gene: TRBJ1-2
CDR3 DNA: TGCAGCGTTGAATCCGGGGATAACTATGGCTACACCTTC
CDR3 protein: CSVESGDNYGYTF

clone size: -
D gene: TRBD2
V gene: TRBV6-4
J gene: TRBJ2-1
CDR3 DNA: TGTGCCAGCAGTCCCAGGACTAGCGGGAGGAGCTCCTACAATGAGCAGTTCTTC
CDR3 protein: CASSPRTSGRSSYNEQFF

clone size: -
D gene: -
V gene: TRBV19
J gene: TRBJ1-2
CDR3 DNA: TGTGCCAGTGCCAGACAGGCCCAAGCTTATGGCTACACCTTC
CDR3 protein: CASARQAQAYGYTF

clone size: -
D gene: TRBD2
V gene: TRBV5-1
J gene: TRBJ2-7
CDR3 DNA: TGCGCCAGCAGCTTGTCCTGGGACGGGGGGGAGCAGTACTTC
CDR3 protein: CASSLSWDGGEQYF

clone size: -
D gene: -
V gene: TRBV4-3
J gene: TRBJ1-1
CDR3 DNA: TGCGCCAGCAGCCCCAAGGTGTCGGGGGTCCCTGGGACTGAAGCTTTCTTT
CDR3 protein: CASSPKVSGVPGTEAFF

clone size: -
D gene: TRBD1
V gene: TRBV4-1
J gene: TRBJ1-3
CDR3 DNA: TGCGCCAGCAGCTACTCCGGACAGGGGGCTGGAAACACCATATATTTT
CDR3 protein: CASSYSGQGAGNTIYF

clone size: -
D gene: -
V gene: TRBV3-1/TRBV3-2
J gene: TRBJ1-1
CDR3 DNA: TGTGCCAGCAGCCAAGAGGTCGGGACAAAGAGGGACACTGAAGCTTTCTTT
CDR3 protein: CASSQEVGTKRDTEAFF

clone size: -
D gene: -
V gene: TRBV11-2
J gene: TRBJ1-1
CDR3 DNA: TGTGCCAGCAGCTTAGGTCTGTTGGAAGCTTTCTTT
CDR3 protein: CASSLGLLEAFF

clone size: -
D gene: -
V gene: TRBV4-1
J gene: TRBJ1-2
CDR3 DNA: TGCGCCAGCAGCCCCGGGGCGGGGCCCTTATCCTACACCTTC
CDR3 protein: CASSPGAGPLSYTF

clone size: -
D gene: TRBD1
V gene: TRBV18
J gene: TRBJ1-1
CDR3 DNA: TGTGCCAGCTCACCAGGGACAGGGAGTTTCATGAACACTGAAGCTTTCTTT
CDR3 protein: CASSPGTGSFMNTEAFF

clone size: -
D gene: -
V gene: TRBV9
J gene: TRBJ1-4
CDR3 DNA: TGTGCCAGCAGCAAAAGGACAGATGGTGGTGAAAAACTGTTTTTT
CDR3 protein: CASSKRTDGGEKLFF